This T cell receptor beta chain appears in the sequencing data of a study of T cells after yellow fever vaccination. About the research overall: SMART-Seq v4 Ultra Low Input prepared libraries from low-cell fractions. Study-level results: Post-booster repertoires contained most primary-vaccination clones again (about 95% CD4, about 90% CD8). The bulk population could contribute abundant contaminating clonotypes to FACS-sorted repertoires.

V dropped 5 bases and J dropped 8; count of bases not matched to a gene: 8. The CDR3 totals 13 residues. From germline, CDR1 is SGHDT and CDR2 YYEEEE. This clonotype was seen ten or more times. Antigen: not known. The authors made TCR cDNA by 5'RACE template switching, adding a universal primer site and UMIs. In TCRdb, the 5' RACE reads were re-called with MiXCR into one record per CDR3 protein. Among about 310,000 distinct CDR3 sequences listed, around 3.6% were seen once. Sequenced material: PBMCs, taken on the day of the yellow fever booster vaccination. This sequence was found in a man between 18 and 29 years old who received the YFV17D yellow fever vaccine. The chain carries TRBV5-6 and TRBJ1-2; TRBD1 aligns across 8 bases. As DNA, the CDR3 is TGTGCCAGCAGTCGCGGACAGGGCGACGGCTACACCTTC. Translation: CASSRGQGDGYTF.